The clone carrying this TCR beta chain occurred many times. Its antigen is not identified. These data come from a study of breast tumors, draining lymph nodes, adjacent tissues. Overall study results and limits: The lymph node origin of tumor T cells was framed as consistent with a hypothesis, not demonstrated. Findings are consistent with lymph node origin and intratumoral expansion of most tumor T cells. Tumor and nontumor repertoires were significantly more similar in luminal-like than in basal-like breast cancer. Tumors had less TCR diversity than lymph nodes, more than nontumor tissue.

One entry per CDR3 protein results from TCRdb running MiXCR on the multiplex PCR reads. The top ten hold just over 2.5% of the sample, which has around 140,000 distinct CDR3 sequences, about a fifth seen once. The lymph nodes were axillary draining lymph nodes from breast cancer patients. The J segment lost 1 base and the V segment lost 3 bases, leaving 5 bases of the junction unmatched. The CDR3 consists of 16 residues. CDR1 SGHNT and CDR2 YYREEE come from the germline V gene (reference sequence). The TCR comes from a female donor with breast cancer. Some clones in this sample may be carry-over from other donors' samples. The chain employs TRBV5-4 and TRBJ2-5, with TRBD2 matching over 11 bases. Sequencing used axillary lymph node tissue. CDR3 sequence: CASSWGLADAQETQYF. The CDR3 DNA reads as TGTGCCAGCAGCTGGGGACTAGCGGACGCCCAAGAGACCCAGTACTTC.